This T cell receptor (beta chain) appears in the sequencing data of a study of blood T cell repertoires in COVID-19. Across the study: Specimens from acute and convalescent COVID-19 originated in the United States, Italy and Spain.

Using immunoSEQ multiplex PCR, the repertoire was profiled, and TCRdb retains in-frame clones only, with some absent. The sample includes approximately 170,000 clones, approximately 88% of them seen just once. The germline V gene encodes CDR1 GTSNPN and CDR2 SVGIG (reference sequence). Trimming shortened V by 0 bases and J by 0 bases, and 11 bases separated the two germline ends. This CDR3 contains 16 residues. Enrolled through a virtual design, the participants were between roughly 18 and 100 years of age and came from under 25 US areas. Clinical history as reported by participants underpinned cohort assignment. What the recovered Cohort 3 donors had was two negative PCRs, clearance, or symptom resolution.

This chain joins TRBV30 and TRBJ2-2; TRBD2 might be the D (5 bases). This clonotype originated in a woman aged 18-29 years who had recovered from COVID-19. Sequencing input: PBMCs or T cells enriched from blood (not recorded which). The CDR3 region has the DNA TGTGCCTGGAGTGTACTCGGGATTACGAACACCGGGGAGCTGTTTTTT. It yields the protein CAWSVLGITNTGELFF.